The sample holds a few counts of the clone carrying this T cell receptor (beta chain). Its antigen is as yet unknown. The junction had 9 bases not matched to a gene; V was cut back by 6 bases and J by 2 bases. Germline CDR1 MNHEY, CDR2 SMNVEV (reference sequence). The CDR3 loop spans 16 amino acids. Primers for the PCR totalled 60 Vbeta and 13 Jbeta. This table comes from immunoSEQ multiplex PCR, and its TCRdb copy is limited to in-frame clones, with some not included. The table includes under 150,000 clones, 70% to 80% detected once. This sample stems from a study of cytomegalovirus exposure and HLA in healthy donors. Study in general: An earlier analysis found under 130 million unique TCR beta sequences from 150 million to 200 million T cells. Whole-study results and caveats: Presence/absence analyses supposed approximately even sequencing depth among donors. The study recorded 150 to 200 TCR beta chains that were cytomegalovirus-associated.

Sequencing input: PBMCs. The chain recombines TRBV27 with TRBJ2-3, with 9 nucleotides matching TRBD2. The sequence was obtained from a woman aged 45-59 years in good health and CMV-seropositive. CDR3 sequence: CASSKTLAGLTDTQYF. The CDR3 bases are TGTGCCAGCAGCAAGACCCTAGCGGGACTCACAGATACGCAGTATTTT.